This passage covers 18 T cell receptor beta chains from one sample sequenced in a study of T cell responses to AZD1222 COVID-19 vaccine. Clones were sequenced by immunoSEQ multiplex PCR, and TCRdb holds only the in-frame ones, with some missing. The table shows over 50,000 clones, with around 81% occurring only once. The source was peripheral blood, collected 28 days after the second AZD1222 dose. All receptors derive from an adult who received the AZD1222 COVID-19 vaccine.

The chain couples TRBV4-2 to TRBJ2-1; 7 bases line up with TRBD2. The length of the CDR3 is 16 residues. Unmatched junction bases numbered 12, after V lost 2 bases and J lost 8 bases. The germline V gene encodes CDR1 LGHNA and CDR2 YNFKEQ. The DNA of the CDR3 is TGTGCCAGCAGCCAACCGGGGGAGGGACTTTCGTATGAGCAGTTCTTC. Encoded protein: CASSQPGEGLSYEQFF.

This chain connects TRBV21-1 to TRBJ2-3; the D call of TRBD2 is as the table states it, not checked on the DNA. TRBV21-1 is a listed pseudogene. CDR3 size: 18 residues. The CDR3 reads CASSKVRGEGPSTDTQYF. The CDR3 nucleotides read TGTGCCAGCAGCAAAGTGAGGGGGGAGGGCCCTAGCACAGATACGCAGTATTTT.

This chain uses TRBV6-5 with TRBJ2-1, with 11 nucleotides matching TRBD2. Germline values: CDR1 MNHEY, CDR2 SVGAGI. CDR3 length: 14 amino acids. V trimming: 4 bases; J trimming: 5 bases; junction bases outside the gene matches: 1. In DNA form, the CDR3 reads TGTGCCAGCAGTTTTAGCGGGAGGGACAATGAGCAGTTCTTC. It is translated as CASSFSGRDNEQFF.

The chain employs TRBV14 and TRBJ2-7; D may be TRBD2 (5 bases). V lost 4 bases, J lost 1 base, and 8 bases lay in between. CDR1 and CDR2 from the germline V gene are SGHDN and FVKESK. The CDR3 sequence is 13 residues long. CDR3 bases: TGTGCCAGCAGCCCCCGGGGTTCCTACGAGCAGTACTTC. Its translation: CASSPRGSYEQYF. The full variable domain, rest sourced from reference TRBV14 and TRBJ2-7, is EAGVTQFPSHSVIEKGQTVTLRCDPISGHDNLYWYRRVMGKEIKFLLHFVKESKQDESGMPNNRFLAERTGGTYSTLKVQPAELEDSGVYFCASSPRGSYEQYFGPGTRLTVT.

The chain employs TRBV19 and TRBJ2-7; D ambiguous. V shed 0 bases and J shed 2 bases, with 11 bases lying between them. The CDR3 contains 15 residues. The V gene's germline CDR1 is LNHDA and CDR2 SQIVND (reference sequence). The CDR3 spells CASSIDLGRAYEQYF. The CDR3 DNA reads as TGTGCCAGTAGTATAGATCTTGGCAGAGCCTACGAGCAGTACTTC.

This chain joins TRBV28 and TRBJ2-1, with D uncertain. Germline CDR1 is MDHEN and CDR2 is SYDVKM. The CDR3 is 15 residues long. The V and J ends lost 6 bases and 4 bases respectively, with 16 bases between them. CDR3 protein: CASSPPSQFYNEQFF. CDR3 sequence (DNA): TGTGCCAGCAGCCCGCCCAGCCAGTTTTACAATGAGCAGTTCTTC.

DNA of the CDR3: TGTGCCAGCAGCCCCTGGAGGAACACTGAAGCTTTCTTT. Translated, it gives CASSPWRNTEAFF. The rearrangement joins TRBV6-2 or TRBV6-3 to TRBJ1-1, with D unclear. With 6 bases removed from V and 1 base from J, the gap between germline ends came to 9 bases. The CDR3 extends over 13 amino acids. The germline V gene has CDR1 MNHEY and CDR2 SVGEGT.

The chain employs TRBV19 and TRBJ2-3, with D unclear. The CDR3 covers 13 residues. V shed 4 bases and J shed 8 bases, with 13 bases lying between them. The V gene's germline CDR1 is LNHDA and CDR2 SQIVND (reference sequence). The chain's CDR3 is CASSTQSASTQYF. DNA of the CDR3: TGTGCCAGTAGTACTCAGTCAGCAAGTACGCAGTATTTT.

This clone was seen a handful of times. The chain recombines TRBV4-3 with TRBJ2-1; weak D call: TRBD2 (6 bases). This CDR3 spans 15 amino acids. V lost 0 bases to trimming and J lost 9 bases, with 15 bases between them. CDR1 and CDR2 from the germline V gene are LGHNA and YSLEER. CDR3 in DNA: TGCGCCAGCAGCCAAGACAGACTAGTCGTGGCTGAGCAGTTCTTC. The encoded protein is CASSQDRLVVAEQFF.

This clone was seen a handful of times. V usage is TRBV7-2 and J usage is TRBJ2-7; TRBD2 aligns across 10 bases. After removal of 2 bases from V and 3 bases from J, the junction contained 4 bases not matched to a gene. CDR1 is SGHTA, CDR2 FQGNSA, per germline. There are 15 residues in the CDR3. CDR3 amino acids: CASSLSGLASYEQYF. The CDR3 nucleotides read TGTGCCAGCAGCTTATCGGGACTAGCGAGCTACGAGCAGTACTTC.

The CDR3 protein is CASSTSQGLTNEQFF. In nucleotides, the CDR3 is TGCGCCAGCAGCACGTCACAGGGCCTTACCAATGAGCAGTTCTTC. The rearrangement links TRBV5-1 to TRBJ2-1, with D possibly TRBD1 on 6 matching bases. The CDR3 is 15 amino acids. Germline V lookup: CDR1 SGHRS, CDR2 YFSETQ. V dropped 4 bases and J dropped 6 bases, with 17 bases sitting between them.

This chain joins TRBV6-1 and TRBJ2-1, with TRBD2 matching over 8 bases. Germline V CDR1 and CDR2: MNHNS, SASEGT. CDR3 size: 16 residues. Unmatched junction bases numbered 8, after V lost 0 bases and J lost 7 bases. CDR3 residues: CASSEASSGSGNEQFF. The CDR3 DNA follows: TGTGCCAGCAGTGAAGCCTCAAGCGGGAGTGGTAATGAGCAGTTCTTC.

This chain uses TRBV7-6 with TRBJ2-1, with TRBD1 matching over 8 bases. V shed 5 bases, J shed 7 bases, and the junction held 10 bases outside the gene matches. The CDR3 covers 15 residues. Germline V gives CDR1 SGHVS, CDR2 FNYEAQ. DNA of the CDR3: TGTGCCAGCAGCCACAGTAGGACAGGGTGGAATGAGCAGTTCTTC. It encodes CASSHSRTGWNEQFF.

The chain recombines TRBV7-9 with TRBJ2-2; TRBD2 matches at 7 bases. After removal of 0 bases from V and 6 bases from J, the junction contained 7 bases not matched to a gene. The CDR3 is 16 residues long. From germline, CDR1 is SEHNR and CDR2 FQNEAQ (reference sequence). The CDR3 sequence: CASSLAAGEGSGELFF. Written as DNA, the CDR3 is TGTGCCAGCAGCTTAGCGGCGGGAGAGGGCTCCGGGGAGCTGTTTTTT.

The rearrangement uses TRBV5-1 and TRBJ2-7; D is perhaps TRBD1 (6 bases). The CDR3 is 14 amino acids. Germline CDR1 is SGHRS and CDR2 is YFSETQ. Trimming removed 0 bases at V and 3 bases at J, with 10 bases between. DNA of the CDR3: TGCGCCAGCAGCTTGGCCAGGGGCAGCTACGAGCAGTACTTC. Translation: CASSLARGSYEQYF.

In its sample, this clone was seen a few times. The chain has TRBV6-6 and TRBJ2-7; 10 bases map to TRBD1. The CDR3 loop spans 14 amino acids. Germline CDR1 and CDR2: MNHNY and SVGAGI (reference sequence). The ends lost 2 bases at V and 6 bases at J; junction bases unmatched: 4. The CDR3 nucleotides read TGTGCCAGCAGTTACGCGACAGGGGGCGGCGAGCAGTACTTC. This encodes CASSYATGGGEQYF.

V usage is TRBV18 and J usage is TRBJ1-1, with D possibly TRBD1 on 6 matching bases. Germline V gives CDR1 KGHSH, CDR2 LQKENI. V lost 2 bases and J 1 base, leaving 11 bases between the germline ends. This CDR3 contains 15 residues. The CDR3 DNA follows: TGTGCCAGCTCACCAGGACAGTTCACGAACACTGAAGCTTTCTTT. Protein: CASSPGQFTNTEAFF.

The CDR3 loop reads CASSSAANTEAFF. CDR3 bases: TGTGCCAGCAGCTCTGCGGCGAACACTGAAGCTTTCTTT. The chain links TRBV7-9 to TRBJ1-1, with D hard to call. V dropped 4 bases and J dropped 1 base, with 7 bases sitting between them. The CDR3 is 13 residues long. Germline loops: CDR1 SEHNR, CDR2 FQNEAQ (reference sequence).